This is a list of T cell receptor beta chains from one sample in a study of somatic mutations in cytotoxic T cells in rheumatoid arthritis. TCRdb's table, derived via immunoSEQ multiplex PCR, lists solely in-frame clones and lacks some. The table shows about 12,000 clones, with 80% occurring only once. The specimen sequenced was CD8+ T cells sorted from blood. These receptors originate from a man over 45 in good health. The CDR3 runs from the conserved cysteine through the conserved F or W. D genes are given only for firm matches. Only part of the rows carry a size: once, few, many, or a class if the clone is expanded.

CDR3: CASSADYLLGNEQFF; DNA: TGCGCCAGCAGCGCGGACTACCTACTCGGGAATGAGCAGTTCTTC; D: .; J: TRBJ2-1; length: 15; V: TRBV5-1; size: .
CDR3: CASRFRGRAEKLFF; DNA: TGTGCCAGCAGATTCAGGGGGCGCGCTGAAAAACTGTTTTTT; D: TRBD1; J: TRBJ1-4; length: 14; V: TRBV6-5; size: few
CDR3: CASSDSAGSTDTQYF; DNA: TGTGCCAGCAGTGACTCGGCGGGGAGCACAGATACGCAGTATTTT; D: .; J: TRBJ2-3; length: 15; V: TRBV6-4; size: .
CDR3: CASNKRHRGPYEQYF; DNA: TGTGCCAGCAATAAGAGGCACAGGGGGCCGTACGAGCAGTACTTC; D: TRBD1; J: TRBJ2-7; length: 15; V: TRBV27; size: .
CDR3: CASSLTGSTDTQYF; DNA: TGTGCCAGCAGCTTAACAGGAAGCACAGATACGCAGTATTTT; D: .; J: TRBJ2-3; length: 14; V: TRBV7-6; size: .
CDR3: CASSSATGLETGELFF; DNA: TGTGCCAGCAGTTCCGCGACAGGGTTGGAGACCGGGGAGCTGTTTTTT; D: TRBD1; J: TRBJ2-2; length: 16; V: TRBV27; size: .
CDR3: CASSVEGSANEKLFF; DNA: TGTGCCAGCAGCGTAGAGGGGTCAGCTAATGAAAAACTGTTTTTT; D: .; J: TRBJ1-4; length: 15; V: TRBV9; size: .
CDR3: CAQRTNTGELFF; DNA: TGTGCCCAACGGACGAACACCGGGGAGCTGTTTTTT; D: .; J: TRBJ2-2; length: 12; V: TRBV10-3; size: .
CDR3: CASSSSYRALNRNTQYF; DNA: TGTGCCAGCAGCTCATCTTACCGGGCCTTAAATAGGAATACGCAGTATTTT; D: .; J: TRBJ2-3; length: 17; V: TRBV7-9; size: .
CDR3: CASSLGEGWGQETQYF; DNA: TGTGCCAGCAGCTTGGGGGAGGGATGGGGCCAAGAGACCCAGTACTTC; D: TRBD2; J: TRBJ2-5; length: 16; V: TRBV5-4; size: once
CDR3: CASSTYRDSYEQYF; DNA: TGCGCCAGCAGTACCTACCGGGACAGCTACGAGCAGTACTTC; D: TRBD1; J: TRBJ2-7; length: 14; V: TRBV5-1; size: .
CDR3: CASSPLRQGTYSNQPQHF; DNA: TGTGCCAGCAGCCCTTTGCGGCAGGGGACGTATAGCAATCAGCCCCAGCATTTT; D: .; J: TRBJ1-5; length: 18; V: TRBV27; size: .
CDR3: CASSLYLGQGGTEAFF; DNA: TGTGCCAGCAGTTTATATCTGGGACAGGGGGGCACTGAAGCTTTCTTT; D: TRBD1; J: TRBJ1-1; length: 16; V: TRBV27; size: once
CDR3: CASSLVGGNYGYTF; DNA: TGTGCCAGCAGCTTAGTTGGGGGGAACTATGGCTACACCTTC; D: .; J: TRBJ1-2; length: 14; V: TRBV11-2; size: .
CDR3: CASTYLGYTF; DNA: TGTGCCAGCACGTATCTGGGCTACACCTTC; D: .; J: TRBJ1-2; length: 10; V: TRBV2; size: few
CDR3: CASSLGQNQETQYF; DNA: TGTGCCAGCAGCTTAGGCCAGAACCAAGAGACCCAGTACTTC; D: .; J: TRBJ2-5; length: 14; V: TRBV7-8; size: .
CDR3: CASSREPEQFF; DNA: TGTGCCAGCAGCCGCGAACCAGAGCAGTTCTTC; D: .; J: TRBJ2-1; length: 11; V: TRBV7-8; size: once
CDR3: CASSLANRDGYTF; DNA: TGTGCCAGCAGCTTAGCCAACAGGGATGGCTACACCTTC; D: .; J: TRBJ1-2; length: 13; V: TRBV7-9; size: .
CDR3: CASVPEGRQNTEAFF; DNA: TGTGCCAGCGTCCCAGAAGGTCGGCAGAACACTGAAGCTTTCTTT; D: .; J: TRBJ1-1; length: 15; V: TRBV11-3; size: once
CDR3: CASSLAEEREGPSLYNEQFF; DNA: TGTGCCAGCAGCTTAGCCGAAGAGCGGGAGGGCCCATCTCTATACAATGAGCAGTTCTTC; D: TRBD2; J: TRBJ2-1; length: 20; V: TRBV7-2; size: .
CDR3: CAIPSGANTGELFF; DNA: TGTGCCATTCCGAGCGGGGCGAACACCGGGGAGCTGTTTTTT; D: TRBD2; J: TRBJ2-2; length: 14; V: TRBV7-6; size: .
CDR3: CASSPSNEQFF; DNA: TGTGCCAGCAGCCCCAGTAATGAGCAGTTCTTC; D: .; J: TRBJ2-1; length: 11; V: TRBV5-5; size: .
CDR3: CASSLEASETQYF; DNA: TGTGCCAGCAGCTTGGAGGCTAGCGAGACCCAGTACTTC; D: .; J: TRBJ2-5; length: 13; V: TRBV5-6; size: .
CDR3: CAWTRTSVQETQYF; DNA: TGTGCCTGGACTCGTACTAGCGTCCAAGAGACCCAGTACTTC; D: TRBD2; J: TRBJ2-5; length: 14; V: TRBV30; size: .
CDR3: CASSPLLDRGHYGYTF; DNA: TGTGCCAGCAGTCCCCTCCTGGACAGGGGCCACTATGGCTACACCTTC; D: TRBD1; J: TRBJ1-2; length: 16; V: TRBV27; size: few
CDR3: CASRPTDSSGTEAFF; DNA: TGTGCCAGCAGGCCCACGGACAGTTCCGGGACTGAAGCTTTCTTT; D: .; J: TRBJ1-1; length: 15; V: TRBV6-5; size: .
CDR3: CASSTTGVFAGELFF; DNA: TGCGCCAGCAGCACGACAGGGGTTTTCGCCGGGGAGCTGTTTTTT; D: TRBD1; J: TRBJ2-2; length: 15; V: TRBV5-1; size: .
CDR3: CASSLSPAAGERDTQYF; DNA: TGTGCCAGCAGTTTATCTCCCGCGGCGGGGGAGAGGGATACGCAGTATTTT; D: TRBD2; J: TRBJ2-3; length: 17; V: TRBV28; size: .
CDR3: CASKEDGGRDTEAFF; DNA: TGTGCCAGCAAAGAGGATGGGGGGCGCGACACTGAAGCTTTCTTT; D: .; J: TRBJ1-1; length: 15; V: TRBV2; size: few
CDR3: CASSWTVTNEKLFF; DNA: TGCGCCAGCAGCTGGACGGTAACTAATGAAAAACTGTTTTTT; D: .; J: TRBJ1-4; length: 14; V: TRBV4-1; size: .
CDR3: CASSSGRVEAFF; DNA: TGTGCCAGCAGCTCGGGTAGAGTGGAAGCTTTCTTT; D: .; J: TRBJ1-1; length: 12; V: TRBV5-6; size: .
CDR3: CASSLRQGWTDTQYF; DNA: TGTGCCAGCAGCCTTCGACAGGGGTGGACAGATACGCAGTATTTT; D: TRBD1; J: TRBJ2-3; length: 15; V: TRBV7-9; size: .
CDR3: CASSYEGWRGGNTIYF; DNA: TGTGCCAGCAGTTACGAGGGATGGAGGGGTGGAAACACCATATATTTT; D: .; J: TRBJ1-3; length: 16; V: TRBV6-5; size: .
CDR3: CASSDSGELFF; DNA: TGTGCCAGCTCAGATTCCGGGGAGCTGTTTTTT; D: .; J: TRBJ2-2; length: 11; V: TRBV18; size: .
CDR3: CAISGTGQGFDNEQFF; DNA: TGTGCCATCAGCGGAACGGGACAGGGGTTCGACAATGAGCAGTTCTTC; D: TRBD1; J: TRBJ2-1; length: 16; V: TRBV10-3; size: .
CDR3: CASSSPGAGRLNTEAFF; DNA: TGTGCCAGCAGCAGCCCCGGGGCGGGACGGCTAAACACTGAAGCTTTCTTT; D: .; J: TRBJ1-1; length: 17; V: TRBV7-8; size: .
CDR3: CASSSDYRPYEQYF; DNA: TGTGCCAGCAGCTCGGACTATCGCCCCTACGAGCAGTACTTC; D: .; J: TRBJ2-7; length: 14; V: TRBV7-9; size: .
CDR3: CASSGDTRSSYNSPLHF; DNA: TGTGCCAGCAGCGGGGACACTAGGAGCTCCTATAATTCACCCCTCCACTTT; D: .; J: TRBJ1-6; length: 17; V: TRBV25-1; size: .
CDR3: CASGKHIREDGYTF; DNA: TGTGCCAGCGGCAAACACATTCGCGAAGATGGCTACACCTTC; D: .; J: TRBJ1-2; length: 14; V: TRBV7-2; size: .
CDR3: CASSFGGTGELFF; DNA: TGTGCCAGCAGTTTTGGGGGCACCGGGGAGCTGTTTTTT; D: .; J: TRBJ2-2; length: 13; V: TRBV27; size: .
CDR3: CASSTRTAEQYF; DNA: TGTGCCAGCAGTACCCGGACAGCCGAGCAGTACTTC; D: .; J: TRBJ2-7; length: 12; V: TRBV5-6; size: few
CDR3: CASSQVGGGAQPQHF; DNA: TGCGCCAGCAGCCAAGTCGGCGGGGGTGCTCAGCCCCAGCATTTT; D: .; J: TRBJ1-5; length: 15; V: TRBV4-1; size: few
CDR3: CASTGTENTEAFF; DNA: TGTGCCAGCACCGGGACAGAGAACACTGAAGCTTTCTTT; D: TRBD1; J: TRBJ1-1; length: 13; V: TRBV2; size: .
CDR3: CASSLGPGRGKTQYF; DNA: TGTGCCAGCAGCTTAGGGCCGGGGAGGGGGAAGACCCAGTACTTC; D: .; J: TRBJ2-5; length: 15; V: TRBV7-9; size: .
CDR3: CASTFFPGGLNEQFF; DNA: TGTGCCAGCACCTTCTTTCCGGGGGGGTTGAATGAGCAGTTCTTC; D: TRBD2; J: TRBJ2-1; length: 15; V: TRBV6-6; size: .
CDR3: CASSLSGGGPTGELFF; DNA: TGTGCCAGCAGTTTATCCGGCGGGGGCCCCACCGGGGAGCTGTTTTTT; D: .; J: TRBJ2-2; length: 16; V: TRBV28; size: .
CDR3: CASSLGGGLNSPLHF; DNA: TGTGCCAGCAGCTTAGGGGGGGGGCTTAATTCACCCCTCCACTTT; D: .; J: TRBJ1-6; length: 15; V: TRBV11-2; size: .
CDR3: CASSQDGATENTEAFF; DNA: TGCGCCAGCAGCCAAGATGGGGCGACAGAGAACACTGAAGCTTTCTTT; D: .; J: TRBJ1-1; length: 16; V: TRBV4-3; size: .
CDR3: CASSQDPGNYEQYF; DNA: TGCGCCAGCAGCCAAGATCCAGGGAACTACGAGCAGTACTTC; D: .; J: TRBJ2-7; length: 14; V: TRBV4-3; size: .
CDR3: CASSLEEGTNTEAFF; DNA: TGCGCCAGCAGCTTGGAAGAGGGGACCAACACTGAAGCTTTCTTT; D: .; J: TRBJ1-1; length: 15; V: TRBV5-1; size: once
CDR3: CASSTDRDPVGSYNEQFF; DNA: TGTGCCAGCAGCACCGACAGGGACCCAGTTGGCTCCTACAATGAGCAGTTCTTC; D: TRBD1; J: TRBJ2-1; length: 18; V: TRBV13; size: .
CDR3: CASKNWGSSYTF; DNA: TGTGCCAGCAAAAACTGGGGGTCCAGCTACACCTTC; D: .; J: TRBJ1-2; length: 12; V: TRBV27; size: .
CDR3: CSVDPPAGGNYEQFF; DNA: TGCAGCGTTGACCCCCCCGCAGGGGGTAACTATGAGCAGTTCTTC; D: TRBD1; J: TRBJ2-1; length: 15; V: TRBV29-1; size: few
CDR3: CASSTGQGVSYEQYF; DNA: TGTGCCAGCAGCACCGGACAGGGGGTTTCCTACGAGCAGTACTTC; D: TRBD1; J: TRBJ2-7; length: 15; V: TRBV6-5; size: .